Below, 29 T cell receptor beta chains from the same sample are listed, as sequenced in a study of blood T cell repertoires in COVID-19. The protocol was immunoSEQ multiplex PCR, while the TCRdb copy is restricted to in-frame clones and leaves out a portion. The repertoire holds roughly 120,000 clones, with 86% as singletons. The sample was peripheral blood. These receptors all come from a human donor in a cohort sampled during active COVID-19.

The CDR3: CASSRTTNYGYTF. The CDR3, as DNA: TGTGCCAGCAGTCGGACAACTAACTATGGCTACACCTTC. The gene calls are TRBV28 and TRBJ1-2, with D possibly matching TRBD1 (5 bases). This CDR3 is 13 amino acids long. The V and J ends lost 5 bases and 0 bases respectively, with 7 bases between them. Germline V gene lookup returns CDR1 MDHEN and CDR2 SYDVKM.

The chain joins TRBV27 to TRBJ2-7; D might be TRBD1 (5 bases). From germline, CDR1 is MNHEY and CDR2 SMNVEV (reference sequence). Trimming removed 1 base from V and 1 base from J, with 11 bases in between. This CDR3 has 15 residues. In nucleotides, the CDR3 is TGTGCCAGCAGTTTATACGTTTCAGGGTCCTACGAGCAGTACTTC. As protein: CASSLYVSGSYEQYF.

V is TRBV20-1 and J is TRBJ2-7, with TRBD1 as a possible D gene (5 bases). V lost 6 bases, J lost 3 bases, and 9 bases lay in between. This CDR3 comprises 11 residues. Germline CDR1 DFQATT, CDR2 SNEGSKA (reference sequence). The CDR3 spells CSAARGYEQYF. The CDR3 DNA reads TGCAGTGCCGCTAGGGGCTACGAGCAGTACTTC.

The J gene is TRBJ1-3, the V gene TRBV7-2; D ambiguous. The V end was cut by 1 base, the J end by 1 base, with 5 bases between. The length of the CDR3 is 14 residues. From germline, CDR1 is SGHTA and CDR2 FQGNSA. The CDR3 DNA is TGTGCCAGCAGCTTAGGAGTATCTGGAAACACCATATATTTT. This codes for CASSLGVSGNTIYF.

There are a few counts of this clone. Within the sample, other DNA sequences also encode this same CDR3. V gene TRBV19 combines with J gene TRBJ2-1; 9 bases align to TRBD2. The CDR3 consists of 15 residues. Unmatched junction bases numbered 7, after V lost 3 bases and J lost 7 bases. The V gene's germline CDR1 is LNHDA and CDR2 SQIVND (reference sequence). The CDR3 DNA sequence: TGTGCCAGTAGTATTGGCGGGAGGGCCGGTAATGAGCAGTTCTTC. Its translation is CASSIGGRAGNEQFF.

V is TRBV7-9 and J is TRBJ2-7; the match to TRBD2 covers 11 bases. The V gene end was trimmed by 4 bases and the J gene end by 2 bases; junction bases not matched to a gene: 4. Per germline, CDR1 SEHNR and CDR2 FQNEAQ (reference sequence). The CDR3 spans 15 residues. CDR3 nucleotide sequence: TGTGCCAGCAGCTGGGCTAGCGGGAGGACCTACGAGCAGTACTTC. Protein product: CASSWASGRTYEQYF. Together with reference TRBV7-9 and TRBJ2-7, the CDR3 gives the full variable domain: DTGVSQNPRHKITKRGQNVTFRCDPISEHNRLYWYRQTLGQGPEFLTYFQNEAQLEKSRLLSDRFSAERPKGSFSTLEIQRTEQGDSAMYLCASSWASGRTYEQYFGPGTRLTVT.

The chain employs TRBV19 and TRBJ2-7, with D perhaps matching TRBD1 (5 bases). From germline, CDR1 is LNHDA and CDR2 SQIVND (reference sequence). The V end was cut by 1 base, the J end by 0 bases, with 10 bases between. CDR3 length equals 15 residues. In DNA, the CDR3 is TGTGCCAGTAGTATAGTAGACAGTGACTCCTACGAGCAGTACTTC. This gives the protein CASSIVDSDSYEQYF.

This chain joins TRBV7-2 and TRBJ1-3; D might be TRBD1 (6 bases). The ends were cut back, 3 bases at V and 0 bases at J, with 9 bases in the middle. CDR1 and CDR2 from the germline V gene are SGHTA and FQGNSA. The CDR3 is made up of 15 amino acids. The CDR3 region is CASSLSRGSGNTIYF. The DNA for the CDR3 is TGTGCCAGCAGCTTGAGCAGGGGCTCTGGAAACACCATATATTTT.

This clone was recorded only once. V is TRBV27 and J is TRBJ1-6, with 11 bases aligning to TRBD1. From germline, CDR1 is MNHEY and CDR2 SMNVEV (reference sequence). The CDR3 contains 16 residues. J lost 7 bases, V lost 5 bases, and 7 bases had no gene match. For the CDR3, the DNA is TGTGCCAGCAGTCCTATAGGACAGGGGGCAAATTCACCCCTCCACTTT. It codes for CASSPIGQGANSPLHF.

The chain has TRBV19 and TRBJ1-5, with D possibly TRBD1 on 5 matching bases. CDR3 length: 15 residues. Trimming left V 5 bases short and J 0 bases short, with 11 bases between. Germline V gives CDR1 LNHDA, CDR2 SQIVND (reference sequence). The CDR3 DNA follows: TGTGCCAGTAGTGTCAGACAGAATAGCAATCAGCCCCAGCATTTT. Amino acids: CASSVRQNSNQPQHF.

The V gene is TRBV6-6, the J gene TRBJ1-6; possible D gene TRBD1, 5 bases. Per the germline V gene, CDR1 is MNHNY and CDR2 is SVGAGI (reference sequence). The CDR3 runs to 12 residues. V lost 4 bases and J 14 bases, leaving 12 bases between the germline ends. The CDR3 region has the DNA TGTGCCAGCAGTTCCCCCGGGGGGGCCCTCCACTTT. Encoded protein: CASSSPGGALHF.

This rearrangement joins TRBV19 to TRBJ1-1, with D tentatively TRBD1 (6 bases). Germline CDR1 and CDR2: LNHDA and SQIVND (reference sequence). Between the trimmed V and J ends, which lost 7 bases and 1 base, there was a span of 7 bases. There are 12 residues in the CDR3. The CDR3 DNA reads TGTGCCAGTACGGACAGGAACACTGAAGCTTTCTTT. Encoded protein: CASTDRNTEAFF.

V usage is TRBV5-1 and J usage is TRBJ2-7, with D perhaps TRBD1 (5 bases). The CDR3 contains 16 residues. Germline V gene data show CDR1 as SGHRS and CDR2 as YFSETQ. The V and J ends lost 4 bases and 0 bases respectively, with 17 bases between them. The CDR3 loop reads CASSRSPGQSSYEQYF. CDR3 nucleotides: TGCGCCAGCAGCCGCAGTCCAGGGCAGTCCTCCTACGAGCAGTACTTC.

The V gene is TRBV5-1, the J gene TRBJ2-1, with 9 bases fitting TRBD2. Looked up from germline, CDR1 is SGHRS and CDR2 is YFSETQ. The CDR3 is 17 amino acids. Trimming took 5 bases from V and 6 from J; bases not matched to a gene: 15. The CDR3 DNA is TGCGCCAGCAGTACCTCTAGCGGGATAATTGCGAGCAATGAGCAGTTCTTC. Protein: CASSTSSGIIASNEQFF.

This rearrangement joins TRBV3-1 (or the pseudogene TRBV3-2) to TRBJ1-2; possible D gene TRBD1, 6 bases. The CDR3 consists of 20 residues. Germline-derived CDR1 and CDR2 are LGHDT and YNNKEL (reference sequence). Trimming shortened V by 0 bases and J by 0 bases, and 23 bases separated the two germline ends. The CDR3 loop reads CASSQDVGGQDTQPNYGYTF. In nucleotides, the CDR3 is TGTGCCAGCAGCCAAGATGTTGGGGGCCAGGACACGCAACCTAACTATGGCTACACCTTC.

This clone was seen only a few times. J is TRBJ1-2 and V is TRBV19, with 7 bases matching TRBD1. Germline V lookup: CDR1 LNHDA, CDR2 SQIVND (reference sequence). The CDR3 has 14 amino acids. After removal of 6 bases from V and 8 bases from J, the junction contained 12 bases not matched to a gene. The CDR3 DNA reads TGTGCCAGTAGCCTTACCGGGACAGCCAACGGCTACACCTTC. Protein sequence: CASSLTGTANGYTF.

The chain is built from TRBV20-1 and TRBJ1-1; perhaps TRBD1 as D (6 bases). The germline CDR1 and CDR2 sequences are DFQATT and SNEGSKA (reference sequence). The V and J ends lost 6 bases and 6 bases respectively, with 11 bases between them. The CDR3 extends over 11 amino acids. The CDR3 nucleotides read TGCAGTGCCAGGGGCGGTCCTGAAGCTTTCTTT. It is translated as CSARGGPEAFF.

The CDR3 nucleotides read TGTGCCAGCAGCTTAGATTGGACAGGGGTTTTCCGTGAGCAGTTCTTC. It encodes CASSLDWTGVFREQFF. This chain links TRBV7-2 with TRBJ2-1; TRBD1 agrees at 9 bases. The CDR3 consists of 16 residues. CDR1 and CDR2 (germline): SGHTA, FQGNSA. The trim removed 1 base at V and 9 bases at J, leaving 10 bases unmatched.

The rearrangement links TRBV2 to TRBJ2-7; D is possibly TRBD1 (6 bases). This CDR3 is built from 13 residues. Germline V CDR1 and CDR2: SNHLY, FYNNEI. The germline V and J ends were trimmed by 6 bases and 3 bases, with 12 bases remaining between them. The CDR3 reads CASRPWDNYEQYF. CDR3 DNA: TGTGCCAGCAGACCATGGGACAACTACGAGCAGTACTTC.

The chain has TRBV7-2 and TRBJ2-3, with 9 bases lining up with TRBD2. The CDR3 runs 16 residues. CDR1 SGHTA and CDR2 FQGNSA come from the germline V gene. V trimming: 3 bases; J trimming: 3 bases; junction bases outside the gene matches: 7. Here the CDR3 reads CASSLGGTSLTDTQYF. The CDR3 DNA follows: TGTGCCAGCAGCTTGGGGGGGACTAGCTTGACAGATACGCAGTATTTT. Drawing the rest from reference TRBV7-2 and TRBJ2-3, the complete variable domain is GAGVSQSPSNKVTEKGKDVELRCDPISGHTALYWYRQSLGQGLEFLIYFQGNSAPDKSGLPSDRFSAERTGGSVSTLTIQRTQQEDSAVYLCASSLGGTSLTDTQYFGPGTRLTVL.

This clone turned up a few times. The chain employs TRBV19 and TRBJ1-5, with D possibly matching TRBD1 (6 bases). Germline V gene data show CDR1 as LNHDA and CDR2 as SQIVND (reference sequence). The CDR3 loop spans 15 amino acids. V was clipped by 1 base and J by 7 bases, with 14 bases between them. CDR3 nucleotide sequence: TGTGCCAGTAGTATAGTAGGGGGGGCAGGGCAGCCCCAGCATTTT. It is translated as CASSIVGGAGQPQHF.

V and J are TRBV2 and TRBJ2-7, with 14 bases aligning to TRBD2. With 4 bases clipped from V and 5 bases from J, the junction kept 10 bases outside the gene matches. Germline CDR1 and CDR2: SNHLY and FYNNEI. CDR3 length equals 17 residues. For the CDR3, the DNA is TGTGCCAGCAGTGCACCCGGGACTAGCGGGAGAGGCAACGAGCAGTACTTC. It encodes CASSAPGTSGRGNEQYF.

The CDR3: CASSPITSGRRYEQYF. The CDR3 DNA sequence: TGTGCCAGCAGCCCAATCACTAGCGGGAGAAGGTACGAGCAGTACTTC. J is TRBJ2-7 and V is TRBV11-1, with 11 bases lining up with TRBD2. The CDR3 runs 16 residues. Trimming cost V 5 bases and J 4 bases; bases outside gene matches: 10. CDR1 SGHAT and CDR2 FQDESV come from the germline V gene (reference sequence).

V usage is TRBV5-1 and J usage is TRBJ2-3, with D maybe TRBD1 (6 bases). In germline, CDR1 is SGHRS, CDR2 YFSETQ. The CDR3 contains 15 residues. V lost 0 bases and J lost 1, with 9 bases in between. In DNA, the CDR3 is TGCGCCAGCAGCTTGGACAGGGCTCGCACAGATACGCAGTATTTT. Its protein is CASSLDRARTDTQYF.

The rearrangement joins TRBV2 to TRBJ2-4, with 7 bases matching TRBD2. Germline CDR1 reads SNHLY; CDR2 reads FYNNEI. V gave up 2 bases and J gave up 4 bases; unmatched junction bases: 8. The CDR3 covers 16 residues. CDR3 protein: CASSEIPGAGKNIQYF. CDR3 DNA: TGTGCCAGCAGTGAAATTCCGGGAGCGGGGAAAAACATTCAGTACTTC.

The V gene is TRBV7-3, the J gene TRBJ1-2; D gene uncertain. The CDR3 is 13 residues long. CDR1 is SGHTA, CDR2 FQGTGA, per germline. Trimming removed 2 bases from V and 4 bases from J, with 8 bases in between. The CDR3 reads CASSLGGSYGYTF. CDR3 nucleotide sequence: TGTGCCAGCAGCTTAGGAGGTTCCTATGGCTACACCTTC.

The chain has TRBV19 and TRBJ1-2; no reliable D call. Trimming shortened V by 5 bases and J by 8 bases, and 12 bases separated the two germline ends. This CDR3 is 12 amino acids long. Germline V gene lookup returns CDR1 LNHDA and CDR2 SQIVND (reference sequence). As DNA, the CDR3 is TGTGCCAGTAGTTTCCCACCGAGCGGCTACACCTTC. This encodes CASSFPPSGYTF. The full variable domain, with the rest looked up from reference TRBV19 and TRBJ1-2, is DGGITQSPKYLFRKEGQNVTLSCEQNLNHDAMYWYRQDPGQGLRLIYYSQIVNDFQKGDIAEGYSVSREKKESFPLTVTSAQKNPTAFYLCASSFPPSGYTFGSGTRLTVV.

The chain links TRBV27 to TRBJ2-1, with no clear D. The CDR3 is 15 amino acids. Between the trimmed V and J ends, which lost 1 base and 0 bases, there was a span of 7 bases. CDR1 and CDR2 from the germline V gene are MNHEY and SMNVEV (reference sequence). The CDR3 coding sequence is TGTGCCAGCAGTTTATTTAGTAGCTCCTACAATGAGCAGTTCTTC. As protein: CASSLFSSSYNEQFF.

The chain recombines TRBV6-1 with TRBJ2-3; 9 bases line up with TRBD1. Trimming took 4 bases from V and 3 from J; bases not matched to a gene: 8. CDR3 length: 16 residues. Looked up from germline, CDR1 is MNHNS and CDR2 is SASEGT. The CDR3 region is CASSAPLGQGTDTQYF. CDR3 sequence (DNA): TGTGCCAGCAGTGCCCCCCTTGGACAGGGGACAGATACGCAGTATTTT.